A single sample gave rise to the 10 T cell receptor beta chains below, sequenced in a study of blood T cell repertoires in COVID-19. The assay was immunoSEQ multiplex PCR, and TCRdb's table has in-frame clones only and misses some. The profile covers 200,000 to 250,000 clones, with nearly 90% appearing a single time and 2.1% taken by the ten largest. Input material: peripheral blood. The receptors were sampled from a middle-aged woman who had recovered from COVID-19.

This chain uses TRBV2 with TRBJ1-4, with a weak D call TRBD1 (6 bases). The CDR3 length is 13 residues. The germline gives CDR1 SNHLY, CDR2 FYNNEI. V was clipped by 11 bases and J by 10 bases, with 20 bases between them. The CDR3 here is CAGHRDGTRKLFF. CDR3 in DNA: TGTGCCGGACACAGGGATGGTACTCGAAAACTGTTTTTT.

The chain couples TRBV4-2 to TRBJ2-1; the D gene is possibly TRBD2 (6 bases). Trimming shortened V by 0 bases and J by 4 bases, and 16 bases separated the two germline ends. The CDR3 loop spans 17 amino acids. The V gene's germline CDR1 is LGHNA and CDR2 YNFKEQ. The DNA of the CDR3 is TGTGCCAGCAGCCAAGATCAAAGTAGCGGAGTTTACAATGAGCAGTTCTTC. Translating it yields CASSQDQSSGVYNEQFF.

The chain is built from TRBV6-5 and TRBJ2-5, with D perhaps TRBD2 (5 bases). The V end lost 5 bases, the J end lost 5 bases, and 15 bases lay between the germline ends. Germline assignment: CDR1 MNHEY and CDR2 SVGAGI. The CDR3 is made up of 14 amino acids. The CDR3 DNA reads as TGTGCCAGCAGTCCAGGACTGAGTAGGGAGACCCAGTACTTC. Amino acid sequence: CASSPGLSRETQYF.

The chain has TRBV10-3 and TRBJ2-3; 10 positions agree with TRBD2. The CDR3 is 16 amino acids. CDR1 is ENHRY and CDR2 is SYGVKD in the germline V gene. V shed 4 bases, J shed 6 bases, and the junction held 10 bases outside the gene matches. The CDR3 sequence is CAISGALAGVRDTQYF. For the CDR3, the DNA is TGTGCCATCAGTGGAGCCCTAGCGGGAGTAAGGGATACGCAGTATTTT.

The genes are TRBV6-5 and TRBJ2-2, with 8 bases fitting TRBD1. Germline CDR1 and CDR2: MNHEY and SVGAGI. The CDR3 sequence is 13 residues long. V lost 8 bases and J lost 5; bases outside the gene matches: 4. For the CDR3, the DNA is TGTGCCAGCCGGGACAGGACGACCGGGGAGCTGTTTTTT. It yields the protein CASRDRTTGELFF.

J is TRBJ1-2 and V is TRBV20-1; D not certain. V was trimmed by 3 bases and J by 4 bases, leaving 12 bases between them. This CDR3 contains 13 residues. The germline V gene has CDR1 DFQATT and CDR2 SNEGSKA (reference sequence). This CDR3 reads CSASFQVGYGYTF. The CDR3 DNA follows: TGCAGTGCTAGTTTTCAGGTTGGCTATGGCTACACCTTC.

The chain couples TRBV24-1 to TRBJ1-6; D gene ambiguous. The CDR3 length is 13 residues. The germline V and J ends were trimmed by 11 bases and 3 bases, with 10 bases remaining between them. From germline, CDR1 is KGHDR and CDR2 SFDVKD. The CDR3 sequence is CAILADYNSPLHF. The CDR3, as DNA: TGTGCCATTTTAGCAGACTATAATTCACCCCTCCACTTT.

The rearrangement links TRBV2 to TRBJ1-2, with 7 bases identical to TRBD1. Germline CDR1 SNHLY, CDR2 FYNNEI. The J segment lost 1 base and the V segment lost 6 bases, leaving 2 bases of the junction unmatched. The CDR3 consists of 13 residues. DNA for the CDR3: TGTGCCAGCAGCCGACAGGGTAACTATGGCTACACCTTC. Protein product: CASSRQGNYGYTF.

The genes are TRBV7-8 and TRBJ2-5; no definite D call. Germline CDR1 and CDR2: SGHVS and FQNEAQ. V lost 5 bases and J 1 base, leaving 5 bases between the germline ends. This CDR3 contains 12 residues. The CDR3 sequence is CASSPLQETQYF. CDR3 nucleotides: TGTGCCAGCAGCCCACTCCAAGAGACCCAGTACTTC.

This sequence joins TRBV20-1 and TRBJ2-7; D might be TRBD1 (6 bases). Trimming took off 3 bases at V and 7 bases at J, with 7 bases between the two ends. Germline V CDR1 and CDR2: DFQATT, SNEGSKA (reference sequence). The CDR3 has 10 amino acids. CDR3 protein: CSASRGEQYF. The CDR3 nucleotides read TGCAGTGCTAGTAGGGGGGAGCAGTACTTC.